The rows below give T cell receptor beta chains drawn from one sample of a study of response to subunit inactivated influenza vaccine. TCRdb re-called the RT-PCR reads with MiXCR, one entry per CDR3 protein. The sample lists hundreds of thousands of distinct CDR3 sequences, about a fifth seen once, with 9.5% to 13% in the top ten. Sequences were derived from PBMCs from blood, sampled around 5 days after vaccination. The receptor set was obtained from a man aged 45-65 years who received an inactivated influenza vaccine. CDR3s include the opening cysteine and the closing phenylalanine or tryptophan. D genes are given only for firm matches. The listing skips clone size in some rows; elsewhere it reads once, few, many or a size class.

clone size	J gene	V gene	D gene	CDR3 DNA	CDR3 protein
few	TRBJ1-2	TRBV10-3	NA	TGTGCCATCAGCGAGAACTATGGCTACACCTTC	CAISENYGYTF
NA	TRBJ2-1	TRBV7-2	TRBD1	TGTGCCAGCAGCTTAGCATATCCGGGACAGGGGGCCTACAATGAGCAGTTCTTC	CASSLAYPGQGAYNEQFF
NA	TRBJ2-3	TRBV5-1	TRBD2	TGCGCCAGCAGCCAGACTAGCGGGAGTCGAGCAGATACGCAGTATTTT	CASSQTSGSRADTQYF
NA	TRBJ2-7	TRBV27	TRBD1	TGTGCCAGCAGAGGATTTGGGACAGGGATCAACGAGCAGTACTTC	CASRGFGTGINEQYF
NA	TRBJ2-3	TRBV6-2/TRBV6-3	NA	TGTGCCAGCAGTGGTCCAGATACGCAGTATTTT	CASSGPDTQYF
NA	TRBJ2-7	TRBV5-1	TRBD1	TGCGCCAGCGGAGGGACAGGGGACGCTCGGGAGCAGTACTTC	CASGGTGDAREQYF
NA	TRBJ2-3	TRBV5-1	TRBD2	TGCGCCAGCAGCCTCGGGACTAGCACTGACACAGATACGCAGTATTTT	CASSLGTSTDTDTQYF
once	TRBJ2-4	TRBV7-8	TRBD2	TGTGCCAGCAGCTTTGGGCGGGAGGGCGGAAACATTCAGTACTTC	CASSFGREGGNIQYF
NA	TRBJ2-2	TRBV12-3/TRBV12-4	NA	TGTGCCAGCAGCGGAACGAGCACCGGGGAGCTGTTTTTT	CASSGTSTGELFF
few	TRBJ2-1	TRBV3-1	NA	TGTGCCAGCAGCCAACCCAGGGTGATGGGGTTGCAGTTCTTC	CASSQPRVMGLQFF
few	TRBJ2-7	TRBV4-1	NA	TGCGCCAGCAGCCAAGGTAGAAGGGGACAATCCCCTCAATCCTACGAGCAGTACTTC	CASSQGRRGQSPQSYEQYF
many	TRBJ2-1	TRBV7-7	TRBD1	TGTGCTAGCAGCCAAACAGGGGACTCCTACAATGAGCAGTTCTTC	CASSQTGDSYNEQFF
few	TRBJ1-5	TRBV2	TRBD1	TGTGCCAGCAGCGAAGACAGGGGATATCAGCCCCAGCATTTT	CASSEDRGYQPQHF
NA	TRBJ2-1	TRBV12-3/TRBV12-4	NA	TGTGCCAGCAGATTAGGCGCCAATGAGCAGTTCTTC	CASRLGANEQFF
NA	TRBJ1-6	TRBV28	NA	TGTGCCAGCAGTTTAGGTCTGACCTCCTATAATTCACCCCTCCACTTT	CASSLGLTSYNSPLHF
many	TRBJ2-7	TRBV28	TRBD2	TGTGCCAGCAGTTTTTCTGCTAGCGGGTTACTCTACGAGCAGTACTTC	CASSFSASGLLYEQYF
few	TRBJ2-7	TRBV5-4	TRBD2	TGTGCCAGCAGCTTGAGCGGGAGTATAGACGAGCAGTACTTC	CASSLSGSIDEQYF
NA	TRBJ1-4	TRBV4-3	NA	TGCGCCAGCAGCCAAGGACAAATTGGGCATACTAATGAAAAACTGTTTTTT	CASSQGQIGHTNEKLFF
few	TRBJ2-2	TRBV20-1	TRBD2	TGCAGTGCTACTAAGAGCGGGAGAGTTTCCGGGGAGCTGTTTTTT	CSATKSGRVSGELFF
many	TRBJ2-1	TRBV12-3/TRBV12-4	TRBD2	TGTGCCAGCAGCCCGGGACTAGCGAGGAATGAGCAGTTCTTC	CASSPGLARNEQFF
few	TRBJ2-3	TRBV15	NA	TGTGCCACCAGCAATCGTAGGGGGGGCACAGATACGCAGTATTTT	CATSNRRGGTDTQYF
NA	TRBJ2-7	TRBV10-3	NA	TGTGCCATCAGTGAGCCGATGGTGGGTGGCGAGCAGTACTTC	CAISEPMVGGEQYF
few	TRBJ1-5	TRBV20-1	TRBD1	TGCAGTGCTATACCCGGGACAGACAATCAGCCCCAGCATTTT	CSAIPGTDNQPQHF
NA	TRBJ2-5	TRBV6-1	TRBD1	TGTGCCAGCAGGACCGGGACAGGGTCCGAGACCCAGTACTTC	CASRTGTGSETQYF
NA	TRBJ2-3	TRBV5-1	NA	TGCGCCAGCAGCTTGTCGGTCTCTGGGGAAGATACGCAGTATTTT	CASSLSVSGEDTQYF
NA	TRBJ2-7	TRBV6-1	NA	TGTGCCAGCACCATATCCTCGGGGTCCCTTTGGGAGCAGTACTTC	CASTISSGSLWEQYF
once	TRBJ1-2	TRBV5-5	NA	TGTGCCAGCAGCTTGTTGGGGAAGGGATATGGCTACACCTTC	CASSLLGKGYGYTF
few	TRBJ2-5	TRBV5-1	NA	TGCGCCAGCAGCTTAGGAGACATTAAGGTTGGAGAGACCCAGTACTTC	CASSLGDIKVGETQYF
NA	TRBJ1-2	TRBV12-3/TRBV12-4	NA	TGTGCCAGCAGTACGACGGGACAACTTAACTATGGCTACACCTTC	CASSTTGQLNYGYTF
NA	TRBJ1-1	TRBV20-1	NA	TGCAGTGCTAGTCGGGGGGCGCAGGCTGAAGCTTTCTTT	CSASRGAQAEAFF
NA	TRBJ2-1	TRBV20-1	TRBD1	TGCAGTGCTGGACAGGGGACAGTCGATGAGCAGTTCTTC	CSAGQGTVDEQFF
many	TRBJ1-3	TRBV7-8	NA	TGTGCCAGCAGCTTAGCAGTGGACTCTGGAAACACCATATATTTT	CASSLAVDSGNTIYF
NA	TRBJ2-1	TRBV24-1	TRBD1	TGTGCCACCAGTCCGGGACAGTACAATGAGCAGTTCTTC	CATSPGQYNEQFF
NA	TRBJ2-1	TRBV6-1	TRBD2	TGTGCCAGCAGACTAATCCCGGGGGGGTTAGTCAATGAGCAGTTCTTC	CASRLIPGGLVNEQFF
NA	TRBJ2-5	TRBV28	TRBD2	TGTGCCAGCAGTTTATGGCGCGGGGGGGCCCCGAGACCCAGTGGCCCCTACTTC	CASSLWRGGAPRPSGPYF
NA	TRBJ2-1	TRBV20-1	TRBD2	TGCAGTGCTGGACTAGCGGAATCCTACAATGAGCAGTTCTTC	CSAGLAESYNEQFF
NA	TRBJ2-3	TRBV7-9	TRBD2	TGTGCCAGCAGCCTAGCGGGCCCCGATCCAGATACGCAGTATTTT	CASSLAGPDPDTQYF
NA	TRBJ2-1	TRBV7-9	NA	TGTGCCAGCAGCTTAGGTCTCAGCGAGAGTAGGTACAATGAGCAGTTCTTC	CASSLGLSESRYNEQFF
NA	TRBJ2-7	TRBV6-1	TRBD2	TGTGCCAGCAGTAGAAACCGGGAGGTTTACGAGCAGTACTTC	CASSRNREVYEQYF
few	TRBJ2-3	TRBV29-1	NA	TGCAGCGTGCGACAGGGAGGAGCAGATACGCAGTATTTT	CSVRQGGADTQYF
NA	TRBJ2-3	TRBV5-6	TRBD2	TGTGCCAGCAGCTTTGATCCGGGACTAGCGCCAGATACGCAGTATTTT	CASSFDPGLAPDTQYF
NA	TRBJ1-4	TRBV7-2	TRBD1	TGTGCCAGCAGCGTAAGGGGGGCAGGGGGAGATGAAAAACTGTTTTTT	CASSVRGAGGDEKLFF